This TCR beta chain appears in the sequencing data of a study of T cells after posttransplantation cyclophosphamide. The CDR3 loop spans 12 amino acids. The V gene's germline CDR1 is LNHNV and CDR2 YYDKDF (reference sequence). Between the trimmed V and J ends, which lost 10 bases and 1 base, there was a span of 10 bases. Study results and caveats: TRB overlap between skin or GI tissue T cells and blood was limited. After PTCy, TRB diversity resembled that of CNI/methotrexate controls. Later blood repertoires were often dominated by clones from the donor CD8+ memory compartment.

On the day of bone marrow donation, the related graft donor provided peripheral blood. Many counts were recorded for this clone. Its antigen is not identified. Sequencing used immunoSEQ multiplex PCR; TCRdb keeps in-frame clones, though not all of them. In total the sample includes under 40,000 clones, none of them seen once. The rearrangement joins TRBV15 to TRBJ1-1; D is ambiguous. The source material was PBMCs. This receptor was obtained from a woman aged 50 to 60 in good health and a related stem cell transplant donor. The CDR3 DNA reads as TGTGCCATAGTAAAGGGGAACACTGAAGCTTTCTTT. As protein: CAIVKGNTEAFF.